This T cell receptor (beta chain) originates from a study of T cell responses to AZD1222 COVID-19 vaccine. At the level of the study: Timing groups of about 4 and about 12 weeks for second doses were pooled.

Comment on this clone: The antigen is unknown.

Some clones are missing from TCRdb's copy, which holds only in-frame ones; the method was immunoSEQ multiplex PCR. The repertoire includes some 120,000 clones, 80% to 90% of them detected once, and more than 7.5% sits in the top ten. Regarding the study as a whole: Clonal diversity was possibly underestimated, and the donors were mostly white British, with more females. The span of vaccine-associated CD4 TCRs extended across spike, with dominance at 160-218 and 743-854. Among AZD1222 vaccinees, only five or six were seropositive at baseline.

This receptor was taken from an adult in good health. Sequenced material: peripheral blood, taken on day 0 of AZD1222 vaccination.

Here the CDR3 reads CASSQDPGRGANVLTF. The CDR3 DNA is TGCGCCAGCAGCCAAGATCCAGGCCGTGGGGCCAACGTCCTGACTTTC. The chain carries TRBV4-1 and TRBJ2-6; D ambiguous. The V end was cut by 0 bases, the J end by 3 bases, with 9 bases between. The germline V gene has CDR1 MGHRA and CDR2 YSYEKL. CDR3 length: 16 amino acids.